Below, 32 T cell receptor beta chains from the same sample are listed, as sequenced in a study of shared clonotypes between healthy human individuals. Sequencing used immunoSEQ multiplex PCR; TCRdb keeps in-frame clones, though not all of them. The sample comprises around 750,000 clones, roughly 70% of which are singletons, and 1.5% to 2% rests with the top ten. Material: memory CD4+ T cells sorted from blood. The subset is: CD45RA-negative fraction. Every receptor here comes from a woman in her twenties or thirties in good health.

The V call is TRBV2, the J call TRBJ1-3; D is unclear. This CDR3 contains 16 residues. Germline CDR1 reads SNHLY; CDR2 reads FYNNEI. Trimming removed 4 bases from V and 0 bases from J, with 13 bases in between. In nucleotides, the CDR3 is TGTGCCAGCAGTGGGGGTTTACCGAGCTCTGGAAACACCATATATTTT. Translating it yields CASSGGLPSSGNTIYF.

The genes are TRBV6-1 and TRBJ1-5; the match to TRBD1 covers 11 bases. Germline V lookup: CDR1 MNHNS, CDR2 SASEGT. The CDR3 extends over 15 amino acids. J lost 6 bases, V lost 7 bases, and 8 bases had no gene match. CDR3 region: CASIYGGTGGQPQHF. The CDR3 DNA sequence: TGTGCCAGCATCTACGGTGGGACAGGGGGTCAGCCCCAGCATTTT.

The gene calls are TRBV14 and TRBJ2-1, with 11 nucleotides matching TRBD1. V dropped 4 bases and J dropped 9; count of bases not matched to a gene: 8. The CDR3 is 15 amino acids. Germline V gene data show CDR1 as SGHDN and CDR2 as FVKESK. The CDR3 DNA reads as TGTGCCAGCAGCCGGACAGGGGGCTATGGTGGTGAGCAGTTCTTC. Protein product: CASSRTGGYGGEQFF.

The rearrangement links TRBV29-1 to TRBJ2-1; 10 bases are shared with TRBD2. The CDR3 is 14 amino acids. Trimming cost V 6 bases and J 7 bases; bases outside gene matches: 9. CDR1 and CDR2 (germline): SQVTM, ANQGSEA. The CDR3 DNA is TGCAGCGTAGCCAGCGGGAGGGCCCTGAATGAGCAGTTCTTC. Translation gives CSVASGRALNEQFF.

The CDR3 DNA reads as TGTGCCAGCAGTGGCCTGAATGAAAAACTGTTTTTT. Its protein is CASSGLNEKLFF. The chain is built from TRBV25-1 and TRBJ1-4, with unresolved D. The CDR3 totals 12 residues. Germline loops: CDR1 MGHDK, CDR2 SYGVNS. Trimming cost V 4 bases and J 5 bases, with 5 bases left between them.

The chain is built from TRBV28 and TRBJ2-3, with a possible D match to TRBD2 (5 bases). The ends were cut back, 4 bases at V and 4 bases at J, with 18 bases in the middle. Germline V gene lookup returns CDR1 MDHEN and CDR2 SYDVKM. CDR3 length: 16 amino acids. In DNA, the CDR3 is TGTGCCAGCAGTTCCTACGGACTTCCCGGGGCAGATACGCAGTATTTT. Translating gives CASSSYGLPGADTQYF.

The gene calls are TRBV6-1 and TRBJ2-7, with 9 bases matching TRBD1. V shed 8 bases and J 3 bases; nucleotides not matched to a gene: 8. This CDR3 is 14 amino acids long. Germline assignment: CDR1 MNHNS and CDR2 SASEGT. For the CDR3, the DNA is TGTGCCAGCGGGCGGGACAGGGACTTCTACGAGCAGTACTTC. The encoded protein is CASGRDRDFYEQYF.

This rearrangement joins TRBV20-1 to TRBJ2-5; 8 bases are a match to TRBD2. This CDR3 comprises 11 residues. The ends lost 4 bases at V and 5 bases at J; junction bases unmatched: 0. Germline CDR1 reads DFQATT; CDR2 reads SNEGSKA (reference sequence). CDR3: CSATGGETQYF. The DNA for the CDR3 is TGCAGTGCTACGGGGGGGGAGACCCAGTACTTC.

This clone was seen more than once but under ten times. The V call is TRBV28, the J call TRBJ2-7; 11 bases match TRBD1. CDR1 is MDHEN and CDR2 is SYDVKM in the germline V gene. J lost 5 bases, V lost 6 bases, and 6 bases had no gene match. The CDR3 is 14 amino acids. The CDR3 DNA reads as TGTGCCAGCAGGAGGGACAGGGGGGCCCACGAGCAGTACTTC. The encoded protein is CASRRDRGAHEQYF.

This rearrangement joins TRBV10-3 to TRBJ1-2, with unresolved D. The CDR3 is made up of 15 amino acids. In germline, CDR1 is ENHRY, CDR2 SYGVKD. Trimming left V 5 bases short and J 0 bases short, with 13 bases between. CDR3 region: CAISRTLLTNYGYTF. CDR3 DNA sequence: TGTGCCATCAGTCGGACCCTCCTTACTAACTATGGCTACACCTTC.

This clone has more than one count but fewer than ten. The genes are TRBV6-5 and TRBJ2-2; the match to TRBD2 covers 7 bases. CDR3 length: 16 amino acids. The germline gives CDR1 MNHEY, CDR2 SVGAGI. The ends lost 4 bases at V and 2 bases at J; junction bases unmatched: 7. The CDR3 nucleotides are TGTGCCAGCAGTTTAGGAGCGGGGAGAAACACCGGGGAGCTGTTTTTT. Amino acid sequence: CASSLGAGRNTGELFF.

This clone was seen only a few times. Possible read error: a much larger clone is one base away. The CDR3 DNA is TGTGCCAGCAGGGACAGGAACACTGAAGCTTTCTTT. As protein: CASRDRNTEAFF. This chain uses TRBV25-1 with TRBJ1-1; a possible D gene is TRBD1 (6 bases). Looked up from germline, CDR1 is MGHDK and CDR2 is SYGVNS. The CDR3 totals 12 residues. Trimming left V 6 bases short and J 1 base short, with 6 bases between.

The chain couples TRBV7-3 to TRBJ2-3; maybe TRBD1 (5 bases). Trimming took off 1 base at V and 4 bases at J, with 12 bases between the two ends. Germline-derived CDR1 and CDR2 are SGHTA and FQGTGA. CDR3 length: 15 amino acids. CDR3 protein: CASSLNSGLADTQYF. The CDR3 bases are TGTGCCAGCAGCTTAAACTCAGGGCTGGCAGATACGCAGTATTTT.

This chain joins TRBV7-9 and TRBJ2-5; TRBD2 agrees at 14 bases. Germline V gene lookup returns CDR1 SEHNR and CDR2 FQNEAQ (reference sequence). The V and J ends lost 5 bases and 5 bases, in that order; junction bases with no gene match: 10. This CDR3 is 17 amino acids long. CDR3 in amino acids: CASSPPGLAGVGETQYF. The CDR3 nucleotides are TGTGCCAGCAGCCCGCCGGGACTAGCGGGAGTGGGGGAGACCCAGTACTTC.

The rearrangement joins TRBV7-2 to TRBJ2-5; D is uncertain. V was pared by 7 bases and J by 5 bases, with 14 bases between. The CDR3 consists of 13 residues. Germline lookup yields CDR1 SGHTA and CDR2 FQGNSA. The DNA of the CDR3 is TGTGCCAGCAACCAGAATTGGCATGAGACCCAGTACTTC. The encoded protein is CASNQNWHETQYF.

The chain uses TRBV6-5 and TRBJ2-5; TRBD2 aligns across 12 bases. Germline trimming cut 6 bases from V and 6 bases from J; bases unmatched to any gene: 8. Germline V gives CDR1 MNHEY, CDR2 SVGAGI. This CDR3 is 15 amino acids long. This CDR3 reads CASSTGTSGLQTQYF. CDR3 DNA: TGTGCCAGCAGCACAGGGACTAGCGGGCTTCAGACCCAGTACTTC.

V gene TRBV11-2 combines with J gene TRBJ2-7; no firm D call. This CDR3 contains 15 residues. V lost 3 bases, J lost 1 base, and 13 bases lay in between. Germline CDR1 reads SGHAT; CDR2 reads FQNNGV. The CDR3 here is CASSFPPGRSYEQYF. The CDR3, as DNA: TGTGCCAGCAGCTTTCCCCCCGGGCGATCCTACGAGCAGTACTTC.

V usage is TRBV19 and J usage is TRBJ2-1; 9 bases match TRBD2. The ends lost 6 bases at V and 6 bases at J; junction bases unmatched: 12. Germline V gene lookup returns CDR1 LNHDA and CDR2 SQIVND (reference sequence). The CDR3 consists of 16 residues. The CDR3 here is CASRPGGSGRGNEQFF. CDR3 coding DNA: TGTGCCAGTAGACCCGGCGGTAGCGGGAGAGGCAATGAGCAGTTCTTC.

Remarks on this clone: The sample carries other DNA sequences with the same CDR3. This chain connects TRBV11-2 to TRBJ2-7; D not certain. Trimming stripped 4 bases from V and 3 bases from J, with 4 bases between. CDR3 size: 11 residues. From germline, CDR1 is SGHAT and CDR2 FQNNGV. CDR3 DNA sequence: TGTGCCAGCAGCTCTGACTACGAGCAGTACTTC. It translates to CASSSDYEQYF.

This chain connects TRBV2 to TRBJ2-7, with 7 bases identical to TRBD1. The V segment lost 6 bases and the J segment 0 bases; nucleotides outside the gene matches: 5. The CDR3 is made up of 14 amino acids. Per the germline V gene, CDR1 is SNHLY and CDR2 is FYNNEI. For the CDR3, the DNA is TGTGCCAGCAGGGACAGGTTACCCTCCTACGAGCAGTACTTC. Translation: CASRDRLPSYEQYF.

The CDR3 protein is CASSDGRKNTEAFF. The CDR3 coding sequence is TGTGCCAGCAGTGACGGCCGGAAGAACACTGAAGCTTTCTTT. The V call is TRBV6-4, the J call TRBJ1-1; no clear D. CDR3 length: 14 amino acids. V lost 2 bases, J lost 1 base, and 8 bases lay in between. CDR1 is MRHNA and CDR2 is SNTAGT in the germline V gene.

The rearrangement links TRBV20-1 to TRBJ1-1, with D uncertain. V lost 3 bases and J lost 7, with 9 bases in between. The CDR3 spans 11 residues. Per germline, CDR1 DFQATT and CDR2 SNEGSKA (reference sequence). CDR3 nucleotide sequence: TGCAGTGCTAGGGCACTTAATGAAGCTTTCTTT. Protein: CSARALNEAFF.

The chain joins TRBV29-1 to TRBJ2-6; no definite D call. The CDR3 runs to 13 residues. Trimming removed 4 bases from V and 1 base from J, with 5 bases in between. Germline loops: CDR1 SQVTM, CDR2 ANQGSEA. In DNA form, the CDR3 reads TGCAGCGTTGCGCGATCTGGGGCCAACGTCCTGACTTTC. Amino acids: CSVARSGANVLTF.

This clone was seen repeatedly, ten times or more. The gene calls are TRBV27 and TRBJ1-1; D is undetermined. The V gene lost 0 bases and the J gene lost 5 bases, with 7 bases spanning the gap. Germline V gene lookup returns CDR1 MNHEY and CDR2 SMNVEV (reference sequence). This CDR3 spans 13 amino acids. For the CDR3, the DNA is TGTGCCAGCAGTTTATCCGAGAGGACTGAAGCTTTCTTT. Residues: CASSLSERTEAFF.

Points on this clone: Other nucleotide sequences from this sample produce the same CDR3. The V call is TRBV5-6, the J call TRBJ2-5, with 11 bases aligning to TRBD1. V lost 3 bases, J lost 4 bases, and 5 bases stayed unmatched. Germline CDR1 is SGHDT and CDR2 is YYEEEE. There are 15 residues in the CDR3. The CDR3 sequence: CASSSPGTGGETQYF. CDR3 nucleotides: TGTGCCAGCAGCTCCCCCGGGACAGGGGGAGAGACCCAGTACTTC.

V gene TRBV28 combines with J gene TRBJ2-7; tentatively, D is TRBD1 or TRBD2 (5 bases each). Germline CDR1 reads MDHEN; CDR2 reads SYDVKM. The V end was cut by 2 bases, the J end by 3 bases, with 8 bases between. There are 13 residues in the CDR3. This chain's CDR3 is CASSLGTRYEQYF. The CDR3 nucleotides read TGTGCCAGCAGTTTAGGGACCCGCTACGAGCAGTACTTC. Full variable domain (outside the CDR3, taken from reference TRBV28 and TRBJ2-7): DVKVTQSSRYLVKRTGEKVFLECVQDMDHENMFWYRQDPGLGLRLIYFSYDVKMKEKGDIPEGYSVSREKKERFSLILESASTNQTSMYLCASSLGTRYEQYFGPGTRLTVT.

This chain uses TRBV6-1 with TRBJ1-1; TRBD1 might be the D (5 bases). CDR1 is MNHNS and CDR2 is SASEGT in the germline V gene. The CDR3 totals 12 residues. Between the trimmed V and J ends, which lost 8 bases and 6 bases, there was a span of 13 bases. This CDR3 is CASDQGEAEAFF. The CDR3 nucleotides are TGTGCCAGCGACCAGGGAGAGGCTGAAGCTTTCTTT.

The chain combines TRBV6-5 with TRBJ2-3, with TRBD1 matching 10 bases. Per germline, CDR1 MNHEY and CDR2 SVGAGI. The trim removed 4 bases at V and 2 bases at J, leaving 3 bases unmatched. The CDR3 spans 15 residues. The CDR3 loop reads CASSSGTGVTDTQYF. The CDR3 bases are TGTGCCAGCAGTTCCGGGACAGGGGTCACAGATACGCAGTATTTT.

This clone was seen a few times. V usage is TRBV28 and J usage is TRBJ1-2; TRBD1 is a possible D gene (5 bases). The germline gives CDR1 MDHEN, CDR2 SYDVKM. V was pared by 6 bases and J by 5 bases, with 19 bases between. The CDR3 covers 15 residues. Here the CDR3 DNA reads TGTGCCAGCAGCATTACTGGGGGTAAAACTTATGGCTACACCTTC. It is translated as CASSITGGKTYGYTF.

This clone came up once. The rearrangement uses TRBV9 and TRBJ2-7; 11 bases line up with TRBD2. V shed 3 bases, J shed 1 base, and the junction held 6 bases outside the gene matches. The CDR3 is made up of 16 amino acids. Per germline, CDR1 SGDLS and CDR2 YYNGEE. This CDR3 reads CASSARGTSGSYEQYF. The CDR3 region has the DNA TGTGCCAGCAGCGCCCGGGGGACTAGCGGATCCTACGAGCAGTACTTC.

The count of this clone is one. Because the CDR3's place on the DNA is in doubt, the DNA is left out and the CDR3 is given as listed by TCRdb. This CDR3 is CASSKVGRGIRETQYF. The chain combines TRBV21-1 with TRBJ2-5; the table assigns TRBD1, which was not confirmed against the DNA. TRBV21-1 is classified as a pseudogene. The CDR3 is made up of 16 amino acids, end residues included.

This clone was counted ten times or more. The CDR3 region is CASSRGGETYEQYF. The CDR3 nucleotides are TGCGCCAGCAGCCGAGGAGGGGAGACCTACGAGCAGTACTTC. The V and J genes are TRBV5-1 and TRBJ2-7; D possibly corresponds to TRBD2 (6 bases). Trimming cost V 4 bases and J 2 bases, with 13 bases left between them. Germline V lookup: CDR1 SGHRS, CDR2 YFSETQ. The length of the CDR3 is 14 residues.